The subject of this entry is one TCR beta chain. The target antigen is unknown. Total RNA was isolated from each sample in quantities of at least 5.5 micrograms. Primers used in a second PCR of roughly 6 to 11 cycles were a sample-barcoded 5' primer and a J-beta primer mix. From the 5' RACE reads, TCRdb called clonotypes with MiXCR, one entry per CDR3 protein. The sample has approximately 1.5 million distinct CDR3 sequences, roughly 43% seen once. The V segment lost 4 bases and the J segment 4 bases; nucleotides outside the gene matches: 7. This CDR3 comprises 16 residues. This sample is drawn from a study of blood T cells in healthy people across ages. About the research overall: Per two T cells, about one barcoded beta molecule was captured through template switching.

Study-wide points: It was not known whether donors were CMV positive (a possible confounder of expanded clonotype changes). PBMCs that were unsorted prevented a conclusive naive versus antigen-experienced comparison.

The chain combines TRBV12-3 or TRBV12-4 with TRBJ2-1; 10 bases are a match to TRBD2. Input material: blood. The source is a woman aged 18-30 years in good health. The CDR3, as DNA: TGTGCCAGCAGTTGGTTAGCGGGGGGAGGATACAATGAGCAGTTCTTC. As protein: CASSWLAGGGYNEQFF.